The rows below give T cell receptor beta chains drawn from one sample of a study of vaccination and CD4 T cells after COVID-19. The antigens these receptors bind are not known. TCRdb ran MiXCR on the PCR reads and lists one entry per CDR3 protein. This sample has approximately 18,000 distinct CDR3 sequences, with roughly 29% found just once. The sample was cultured CD4+ T cells from blood. These receptor sequences come from a human donor with COVID-19. The CDR3 runs from the conserved cysteine through the conserved F or W. Each record gives: clone size, V gene, J gene, D gene, CDR3 DNA, CDR3 protein. D genes are given only for firm matches. Clone size is given for some rows only: seen once, a few or many times, or a class if the clone is expanded.

.	TRBV5-1	TRBJ2-5	TRBD1	TGCGCCAGCAGCTTGGAGGGACAGGGTCGGGAGACCCAGTACTTC	CASSLEGQGRETQYF
.	TRBV19	TRBJ2-7	.	TGTGCCAGTTTAAAGGGGGGTTCCTACGAGCAGTACTTC	CASLKGGSYEQYF
.	TRBV19	TRBJ2-5	TRBD2	TGTGCCACACGGGCTAGCGGGAAATCGGAGACCCAGTACTTC	CATRASGKSETQYF
few	TRBV7-6	TRBJ2-5	.	TGTGCCAGCAGCTTAGGACAAGAGACCCAGTACTTC	CASSLGQETQYF
.	TRBV4-1	TRBJ1-2	.	TGCGCCAGCAGCCCGCTCCCGAATAATAGTCGAGGCTACACCTTC	CASSPLPNNSRGYTF
.	TRBV20-1	TRBJ1-1	.	TGCAGTGCTAGAGAGGGATACGGGGGGAACACTGAAGCTTTCTTT	CSAREGYGGNTEAFF
.	TRBV7-9	TRBJ2-1	TRBD2	TGTGCCAGCAGCCCAAGACTAGCGTCATCCTACAATGAGCAGTTCTTC	CASSPRLASSYNEQFF
.	TRBV6-2/TRBV6-3	TRBJ2-4	TRBD2	TGTGCCAGCAGAAACGGACTAGCGGTATCCAAAAACATTCAGTACTTC	CASRNGLAVSKNIQYF
few	TRBV6-1	TRBJ1-1	TRBD1	TGTGCCAGCAGTGCCTGGGACAGGGGGAAGGGCGCTGAAGCTTTCTTT	CASSAWDRGKGAEAFF
.	TRBV11-2	TRBJ2-1	TRBD1	TGTGCCAGCAGCCTGGGGACAGGTAGGGTTGATGAGCAGTTCTTC	CASSLGTGRVDEQFF
few	TRBV28	TRBJ1-5	TRBD1	TGTGCCAGCAGTTTTTGGACAGGGGGCAATCAGCCCCAGCATTTT	CASSFWTGGNQPQHF
few	TRBV7-2	TRBJ1-3	.	TGTGCCAGCAGCTTAGGGGGAGGCGCTCGAAGAAACACCATATATTTT	CASSLGGGARRNTIYF
.	TRBV28	TRBJ1-3	.	TGTGCCAGCAGCCACCTGGACTCTGGAAACACCATATATTTT	CASSHLDSGNTIYF
.	TRBV7-9	TRBJ2-5	TRBD1	TGTGCCAGCAGCGACGACAGGGGACGCAGCCAAGAGACCCAGTACTTC	CASSDDRGRSQETQYF
few	TRBV6-1	TRBJ1-6	.	TGTGCCAGCAGTGACGGCGGGGGGCTTAGGGACTCACCCCTCCACTTT	CASSDGGGLRDSPLHF
few	TRBV4-1	TRBJ2-7	TRBD2	TGCGCCAGCAGCCAAGAATCCAGCGGGGTGAGGGAGCAGTACTTC	CASSQESSGVREQYF
.	TRBV30	TRBJ1-2	.	TGTGCGATAAGTCCCGGCGGGGCCTATGGCTACACCTTC	CAISPGGAYGYTF
few	TRBV19	TRBJ2-5	.	TGTGCCAGTAGGGGGGGCTCGAACTTCCAAGAGACCCAGTACTTC	CASRGGSNFQETQYF
.	TRBV20-1	TRBJ2-1	TRBD1	TGCAGTGCTACAGAGACCGGGACAGGATACAATGAGCAGTTCTTC	CSATETGTGYNEQFF
.	TRBV20-1	TRBJ1-6	.	TGCAGTGCTAGAGATCAGGGTCTCAATTCACCCCTCCACTTT	CSARDQGLNSPLHF
few	TRBV19	TRBJ2-3	.	TGTGCCAGTAGTTTCAGGGGCACAGATACGCAGTATTTT	CASSFRGTDTQYF
.	TRBV2	TRBJ1-2	.	TGTGCCAGCAGGGACGAGGGTGGCTACACCTTC	CASRDEGGYTF
few	TRBV19	TRBJ1-6	.	TGTGCCAGTAGCTATGGGACCGCTACTGAGGTTTCACCCCTCCACTTT	CASSYGTATEVSPLHF
.	TRBV6-1	TRBJ1-5	.	TGTGCCAGCAGTCCCACAGGGACTAGCAATCAGCCCCAGCATTTT	CASSPTGTSNQPQHF
.	TRBV5-1	TRBJ2-4	TRBD1	TGCGCCAGCAGCCCCGCCGGTGGCACCGGGACAGGGAAAAACATTCAGTACTTC	CASSPAGGTGTGKNIQYF
few	TRBV19	TRBJ1-5	TRBD1	TGTGCCACAACACCGAGGGGGGACAGCAGCAATCAGCCCCAGCATTTT	CATTPRGDSSNQPQHF
.	TRBV6-5	TRBJ1-5	TRBD1	TGTGCCAGCAGTTACTGGGACAGGGGCAATCAGCCCCAGCATTTT	CASSYWDRGNQPQHF
.	TRBV6-2/TRBV6-3	TRBJ1-5	.	TGTGTCAGCAAGCTAACAGGGAATCAGCCCCAGCATTTT	CVSKLTGNQPQHF